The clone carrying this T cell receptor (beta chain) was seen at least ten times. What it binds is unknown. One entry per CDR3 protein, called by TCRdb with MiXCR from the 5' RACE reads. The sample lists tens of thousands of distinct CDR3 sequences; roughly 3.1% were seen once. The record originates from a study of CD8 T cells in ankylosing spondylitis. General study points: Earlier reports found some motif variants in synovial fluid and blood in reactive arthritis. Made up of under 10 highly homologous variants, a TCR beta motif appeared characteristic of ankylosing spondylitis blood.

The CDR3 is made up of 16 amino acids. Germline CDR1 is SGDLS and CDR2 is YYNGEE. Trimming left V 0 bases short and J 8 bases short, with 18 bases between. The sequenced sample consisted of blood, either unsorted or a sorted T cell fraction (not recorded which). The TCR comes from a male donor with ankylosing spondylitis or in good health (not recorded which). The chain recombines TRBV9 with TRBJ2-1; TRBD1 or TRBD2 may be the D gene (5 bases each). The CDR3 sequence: CASSVGSSGLVDEQFF. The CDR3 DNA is TGTGCCAGCAGCGTAGGGTCTTCGGGGCTAGTTGATGAGCAGTTCTTC. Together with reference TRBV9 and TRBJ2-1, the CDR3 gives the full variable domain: DSGVTQTPKHLITATGQRVTLRCSPRSGDLSVYWYQQSLDQGLQFLIQYYNGEERAKGNILERFSAQQFPDLHSELNLSSLELGDSALYFCASSVGSSGLVDEQFFGPGTRLTVL.